A single sample is the source of the 27 T cell receptor beta chains below, sequenced in a study of T cell changes during pregnancy in multiple sclerosis. Data came from immunoSEQ multiplex PCR; TCRdb stores just in-frame clones and leaves some out. The sample consists of around 41,000 clones, roughly 90% of them appearing once. The sequenced material came from PBMCs (not recorded whether the cells were cultured). These receptors all come from a female donor with multiple sclerosis, enrolled in a pregnancy study.

The rearrangement joins TRBV6-1 to TRBJ2-4; D unresolved. The V gene lost 4 bases and the J gene lost 0 bases, with 10 bases spanning the gap. This CDR3 has 15 residues. Germline lookup yields CDR1 MNHNS and CDR2 SASEGT. The DNA for the CDR3 is TGTGCCAGCAGTGGCCTGGGTCTAGCCAAAAACATTCAGTACTTC. Translated: CASSGLGLAKNIQYF.

The CDR3 bases are TGCGCCAGCAGCCAAGATCTGCGACGGAGTGACACAGATACGCAGTATTTT. The encoded protein is CASSQDLRRSDTDTQYF. The chain recombines TRBV4-1 with TRBJ2-3; D call uncertain. V shed 0 bases and J shed 2 bases, with 15 bases lying between them. This CDR3 contains 17 residues. Germline CDR1 MGHRA, CDR2 YSYEKL.

The genes are TRBV11-2 and TRBJ1-3; a weak D match, TRBD1 (6 bases). The CDR3 totals 17 residues. The V end lost 0 bases, the J end lost 4 bases, and 16 bases lay between the germline ends. Germline V gene data show CDR1 as SGHAT and CDR2 as FQNNGV. The CDR3 nucleotides read TGTGCCAGCAGCTTAGAGTGGGCAACAGGGAGCGGAAACACCATATATTTT. This translates into CASSLEWATGSGNTIYF.

This clone was recorded once. The chain couples TRBV5-6 to TRBJ1-2; 8 bases are a match to TRBD1. This CDR3 region has 15 residues. CDR1 SGHDT and CDR2 YYEEEE come from the germline V gene. With 7 bases clipped from V and 8 bases from J, the junction kept 16 bases outside the gene matches. The CDR3 DNA reads TGTGCCAGCCGCAAGGACAGGGCGCTCTCCTGGGGCTACACCTTC. This gives the protein CASRKDRALSWGYTF.

This chain links TRBV19 with TRBJ1-4, with D unclear. The CDR3 has 14 residues. With 6 bases removed from V and 0 bases from J, the gap between germline ends came to 8 bases. Germline CDR1 is LNHDA and CDR2 is SQIVND (reference sequence). Here the CDR3 reads CASSAAATNEKLFF. For the CDR3, the DNA is TGTGCCAGTAGCGCGGCCGCAACTAATGAAAAACTGTTTTTT.

The chain joins TRBV7-2 to TRBJ1-1; 9 bases are shared with TRBD1. Germline loops: CDR1 SGHTA, CDR2 FQGNSA. This CDR3 contains 15 residues. V was clipped by 4 bases and J by 2 bases; unmatched bases: 5. The CDR3 nucleotides are TGTGCCAGCAGCTCACCAACAGGGGGCAACACTGAAGCTTTCTTT. As protein: CASSSPTGGNTEAFF.

V usage is TRBV18 and J usage is TRBJ2-3; D ambiguous. The V and J ends lost 4 bases and 2 bases respectively, with 10 bases between them. This CDR3 has 14 amino acids. In germline, CDR1 is KGHSH, CDR2 LQKENI. CDR3 DNA sequence: TGTGCCAGCTCACGGGATCTTTACACAGATACGCAGTATTTT. It translates to CASSRDLYTDTQYF.

The chain has TRBV2 and TRBJ2-5, with 7 nucleotides matching TRBD1. Germline-derived CDR1 and CDR2 are SNHLY and FYNNEI. The CDR3 consists of 12 residues. The V and J ends lost 6 bases and 5 bases, in that order; junction bases with no gene match: 3. In DNA, the CDR3 is TGTGCCAGCAGAGGGGGCAGCGAGACCCAGTACTTC. This translates into CASRGGSETQYF.

The chain employs TRBV19 and TRBJ1-5; D unclear. The CDR3 runs to 14 residues. Germline V gene lookup returns CDR1 LNHDA and CDR2 SQIVND (reference sequence). Trimming shortened V by 6 bases and J by 6 bases, and 15 bases separated the two germline ends. Here the CDR3 DNA reads TGTGCCAGTAGAGCCTCAGGCTCGAGTCAGCCCCAGCATTTT. Protein sequence: CASRASGSSQPQHF.

This chain links TRBV4-2 with TRBJ2-5; D is unresolved. The CDR3 loop spans 12 amino acids. Germline-derived CDR1 and CDR2 are LGHNA and YNFKEQ. Trimming stripped 0 bases from V and 5 bases from J, with 4 bases between. CDR3 sequence reads: CASSQDFETQYF. CDR3 nucleotides: TGTGCCAGCAGCCAAGATTTCGAGACCCAGTACTTC.

This chain uses TRBV27 with TRBJ2-3, with unresolved D. The CDR3 extends over 13 amino acids. Germline CDR1 MNHEY, CDR2 SMNVEV (reference sequence). The V end lost 3 bases, the J end lost 6 bases, and 10 bases lay between the germline ends. For the CDR3, the DNA is TGTGCCAGCAGTTTCCGTTATGGGGATACGCAGTATTTT. The encoded protein is CASSFRYGDTQYF.

The CDR3 sequence is CASSHEWATGELFF. DNA for the CDR3: TGTGCCAGCAGCCACGAGTGGGCGACCGGGGAGCTGTTTTTT. V and J are TRBV14 and TRBJ2-2, with no clear D. The CDR3 covers 14 residues. Germline loops: CDR1 SGHDN, CDR2 FVKESK. V was clipped by 3 bases and J by 5 bases, with 10 bases between them.

In regard to this clone: One end of the junction fails to match germline, which may point to a read error. The chain uses TRBV18 and TRBJ2-7; 12 bases fit TRBD1. CDR1 and CDR2 from the germline V gene are KGHSH and LQKENI. This CDR3 has 15 amino acids. The CDR3 here is CASSAPGQGAHEQYF. CDR3 nucleotide sequence: TGTGCCAGCTCAGCACCGGGACAGGGGGCCCACGAGCAGTACTTC.

A few counts support this clone. The junction differs from germline at one of its ends, possibly a read error. The chain couples TRBV5-4 to TRBJ2-7, with D perhaps matching TRBD1 (6 bases). The CDR3 spans 14 residues. Germline loops: CDR1 SGHNT, CDR2 YYREEE (reference sequence). CDR3 loop: CASSLSGRGIEQYF. CDR3 nucleotide sequence: TGTGCCAGTAGCTTGAGCGGCAGGGGAATCGAGCAGTACTTC. Using reference TRBV5-4 and TRBJ2-7 for the parts outside the CDR3, the full variable domain is ETGVTQSPTHLIKTRGQQVTLRCSSQSGHNTVSWYQQALGQGPQFIFQYYREEENGRGNFPPRFSGLQFPNYSSELNVNALELDDSALYLCASSLSGRGIEQYFGPGTRLTVT.

The rearrangement links TRBV29-1 to TRBJ2-1; no firm D call. V was cut by 2 bases and J by 3 bases, with 2 bases left in between. Germline loops: CDR1 SQVTM, CDR2 ANQGSEA. The CDR3 totals 11 residues. The CDR3 loop reads CSVESYNEQFF. The CDR3, as DNA: TGCAGCGTTGAAAGCTACAATGAGCAGTTCTTC.

The J gene is TRBJ2-7, the V gene TRBV4-3; 9 bases map to TRBD1. Germline V gene data show CDR1 as LGHNA and CDR2 as YSLEER. CDR3 length: 15 residues. The J segment lost 5 bases and the V segment lost 5 bases, leaving 10 bases of the junction unmatched. CDR3 in DNA: TGCGCCAGCAGCATCGCCGGGACAGGGTTCGACGAGCAGTACTTC. Translating it yields CASSIAGTGFDEQYF.

The chain couples TRBV7-9 to TRBJ2-7, with a weak D call TRBD2 (6 bases). The V gene lost 2 bases and the J gene lost 2 bases, with 10 bases spanning the gap. CDR1 is SEHNR and CDR2 is FQNEAQ in the germline V gene (reference sequence). The length of the CDR3 is 14 residues. The CDR3 reads CASSLNGSPYEQYF. CDR3 in DNA: TGTGCCAGCAGCTTAAACGGGAGTCCCTACGAGCAGTACTTC.

V usage is TRBV18 and J usage is TRBJ2-1, with TRBD2 matching 8 bases. CDR1 KGHSH and CDR2 LQKENI come from the germline V gene. This CDR3 has 15 residues. With V trimmed by 4 bases and J by 1 base, 3 bases remained unmatched. The CDR3 sequence: CASSLAGMSYNEQFF. CDR3 bases: TGTGCCAGCTCACTAGCGGGAATGTCCTACAATGAGCAGTTCTTC.

This sequence joins TRBV11-2 and TRBJ2-7; 7 bases map to TRBD2. CDR1 and CDR2 (germline): SGHAT, FQNNGV. Germline trimming cut 2 bases from V and 4 bases from J; bases unmatched to any gene: 5. The CDR3 has 14 amino acids. The CDR3 spells CASSLILADYEQYF. CDR3 sequence (DNA): TGTGCCAGCAGCTTAATCCTAGCGGATTACGAGCAGTACTTC. Drawing the rest from reference TRBV11-2 and TRBJ2-7, the complete variable domain is EAGVAQSPRYKIIEKRQSVAFWCNPISGHATLYWYQQILGQGPKLLIQFQNNGVVDDSQLPKDRFSAERLKGVDSTLKIQPAKLEDSAVYLCASSLILADYEQYFGPGTRLTVT.

The J gene is TRBJ1-5, the V gene TRBV28; TRBD1 agrees at 8 bases. Germline V gene data show CDR1 as MDHEN and CDR2 as SYDVKM. The CDR3 totals 13 residues. V lost 5 bases and J lost 5; bases outside the gene matches: 2. CDR3 nucleotides: TGTGCCAGCAGTCAGACAGGGGATCAGCCCCAGCATTTT. It is translated as CASSQTGDQPQHF.

This chain connects TRBV7-2 to TRBJ2-3, with D uncertain. Germline assignment: CDR1 SGHTA and CDR2 FQGNSA. Trimming cost V 2 bases and J 4 bases, with 7 bases left between them. CDR3 length: 13 residues. This CDR3 reads CASSLTPADTQYF. The CDR3 nucleotides are TGTGCCAGCAGCTTAACGCCGGCAGATACGCAGTATTTT. The variable domain in full, with the rest retrieved from reference TRBV7-2 and TRBJ2-3, is GAGVSQSPSNKVTEKGKDVELRCDPISGHTALYWYRQSLGQGLEFLIYFQGNSAPDKSGLPSDRFSAERTGGSVSTLTIQRTQQEDSAVYLCASSLTPADTQYFGPGTRLTVL.

The chain couples TRBV10-3 to TRBJ2-7, with D hard to call. Between the trimmed V and J ends, which lost 2 bases and 2 bases, there was a span of 7 bases. Germline V CDR1 and CDR2: ENHRY, SYGVKD. This CDR3 has 13 residues. Here the CDR3 reads CAISETGPYEQYF. Written as DNA, the CDR3 is TGTGCCATCAGTGAGACCGGACCCTACGAGCAGTACTTC.

The CDR3: CASSSPKETANYGYTF. The CDR3 DNA is TGTGCCAGCAGTTCGCCTAAGGAGACAGCTAACTATGGCTACACCTTC. The rearrangement uses TRBV6-5 and TRBJ1-2; possibly TRBD1 for D (5 bases). The CDR3 extends over 16 amino acids. Trimming removed 4 bases at V and 0 bases at J, with 15 bases between. Germline CDR1 and CDR2: MNHEY and SVGAGI.

This chain uses TRBV7-9 with TRBJ2-2, with a possible D match to TRBD1 (5 bases). V was trimmed by 3 bases and J by 5 bases, leaving 10 bases between them. Per germline, CDR1 SEHNR and CDR2 FQNEAQ (reference sequence). CDR3 length: 14 amino acids. CDR3 loop: CASSFQGTTGELFF. The CDR3 DNA reads as TGTGCCAGCAGCTTTCAGGGAACGACCGGGGAGCTGTTTTTT.

The J gene is TRBJ1-3, the V gene TRBV7-6; tentatively, D is TRBD1 (5 bases). The CDR3 sequence is 16 residues long. V was pared by 1 base and J by 4 bases, with 14 bases between. Germline CDR1 reads SGHVS; CDR2 reads FNYEAQ. CDR3 residues: CASSLGGEGQGNTIYF. In nucleotides, the CDR3 is TGTGCCAGCAGCTTAGGGGGAGAAGGACAAGGAAACACCATATATTTT.

The V gene is TRBV18, the J gene TRBJ2-4; a weak D match, TRBD2 (5 bases). Trimming removed 6 bases at V and 1 base at J, with 7 bases between. Germline-derived CDR1 and CDR2 are KGHSH and LQKENI. The CDR3 has 13 residues. CDR3 sequence: CASSPSAKNIQYF. The CDR3 DNA is TGTGCCAGCTCCCCTAGCGCCAAAAACATTCAGTACTTC.

This chain uses TRBV6-6 with TRBJ1-2; D call uncertain. Germline CDR1 reads MNHNY; CDR2 reads SVGAGI (reference sequence). V gave up 7 bases and J gave up 7 bases, with 19 bases separating them. The CDR3 has 14 residues. This CDR3 is CASTSEGGGPGYTF. The CDR3, as DNA: TGTGCCAGCACCTCGGAGGGAGGAGGTCCTGGCTACACCTTC.